The entry below gives a single TCR beta chain sequence along with its context. Antigen: not known. The data were obtained in a study of T cell repertoires in cytomegalovirus infection. One entry per CDR3 protein results from TCRdb running MiXCR on the reads. The sample holds roughly 150,000 distinct CDR3 sequences, more than 25% seen once. Germline-derived CDR1 and CDR2 are MNHGY and SAAAGT. Losses at the gene ends were 0 bases for V and 6 bases for J; bases not matched to a gene: 6. The CDR3 runs to 16 residues. The receptor was derived from a human donor in good health (CMV status not recorded). Some clones in this sample may be carry-over from other donors' samples. Sequenced here: CD8+ T cells from cultured PBMCs, sampled from culture after CMV antigen stimulation. The chain links TRBV6-8 to TRBJ2-1, with 9 bases fitting TRBD1. The CDR3 DNA reads as TGTGCCAGCAGTTACTCGGGGACAGGGATAGGCAATGAGCAGTTCTTC. It is translated as CASSYSGTGIGNEQFF.